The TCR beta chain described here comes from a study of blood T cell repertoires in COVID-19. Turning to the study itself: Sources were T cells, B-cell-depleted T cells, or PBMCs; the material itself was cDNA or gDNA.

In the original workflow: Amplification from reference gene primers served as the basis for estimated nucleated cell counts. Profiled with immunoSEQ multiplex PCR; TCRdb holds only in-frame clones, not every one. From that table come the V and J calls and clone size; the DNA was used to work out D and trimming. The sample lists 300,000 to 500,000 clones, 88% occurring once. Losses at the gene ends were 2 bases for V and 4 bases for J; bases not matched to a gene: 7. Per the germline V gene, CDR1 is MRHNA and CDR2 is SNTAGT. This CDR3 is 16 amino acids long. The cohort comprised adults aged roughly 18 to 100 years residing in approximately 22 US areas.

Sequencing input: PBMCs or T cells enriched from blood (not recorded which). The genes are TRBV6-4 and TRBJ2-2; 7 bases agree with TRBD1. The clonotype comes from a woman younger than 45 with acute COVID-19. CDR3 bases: TGTGCCAGCAGTGACAAAGGGGGCATTATCACCGGGGAGCTGTTTTTT. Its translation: CASSDKGGIITGELFF.